The clone carrying this T cell receptor beta chain occurred many times. What it binds is unknown. The sample is drawn from a study of CD8 T cells in ankylosing spondylitis. Whole-study results and caveats: What appeared characteristic of ankylosing spondylitis blood was a TCR beta motif of eight highly homologous variants.

In making TCR beta libraries, quantitative 5'-RACE with molecular barcodes was used. TCRdb used MiXCR to reprocess the 5' RACE reads, holding one entry per CDR3 protein. The data show roughly 230,000 distinct CDR3 sequences, 15% to 20% seen once. The CDR3 has 11 residues. V lost 9 bases, J lost 7 bases, and 12 bases lay in between. Germline CDR1 reads MNHNY; CDR2 reads SVGAGI (reference sequence). The sequence was collected from a male donor with ankylosing spondylitis or in good health (not recorded which). The sequencing input was blood, either unsorted or a sorted T cell fraction (not recorded which). The chain has TRBV6-6 and TRBJ1-1; D is ambiguous. The CDR3 is CASGVLGEAFF. CDR3 DNA sequence: TGTGCCAGTGGGGTCCTCGGTGAAGCTTTCTTT.